The entry below gives a single TCR beta chain sequence along with its context. This specimen comes from a study of blood T cell repertoires in COVID-19. Study as a whole: Samples came from the United States, Italy and Spain, spanning acute and convalescent COVID-19. The cDNA or gDNA used as material had been derived from T cells, B-cell-depleted T cells, or PBMCs.

The CDR3 covers 14 residues. Germline V gene data show CDR1 as LNHDA and CDR2 as SQIVND (reference sequence). V lost 9 bases and J lost 5; bases outside the gene matches: 11. In the authors' workflow: For nucleated cells, counts were estimated from reference gene primer amplification. The table came from immunoSEQ multiplex PCR; TCRdb's copy has only in-frame clones and leaves some out. From that table come the V and J calls and clone size; the DNA was used to work out D and trimming. The sample lists hundreds of thousands of clones; around 85% were seen once. Sequenced sample: peripheral blood. The V and J genes are TRBV19 and TRBJ2-5, with 8 bases that match TRBD2. The receptor comes from a woman in her late teens or twenties with acute or convalescent COVID-19. The CDR3: CASNSRGGRETQYF. In DNA, the CDR3 is TGTGCCAGCAATTCCCGGGGGGGCCGTGAGACCCAGTACTTC.